A single sample gave rise to the 27 T cell receptor beta chains below, sequenced in a study of response to subunit inactivated influenza vaccine. TCRdb reprocessed the RT-PCR reads with MiXCR, giving one entry per CDR3 protein. The sample consists of over 450,000 distinct CDR3 sequences, 10% to 15% of them appearing once. Sequencing used PBMCs from blood, obtained about 40 days after vaccination. All receptors derive from a man over 45 who received an inactivated influenza vaccine.

This clonotype turned up a few times. J is TRBJ2-5 and V is TRBV7-3; 9 nucleotides match TRBD2. CDR1 is SGHTA, CDR2 FQGTGA, per germline. V lost 4 bases, J lost 2 bases, and 11 bases stayed unmatched. This CDR3 is 17 amino acids long. CDR3 protein: CASSSTGRLAGQETQYF. The CDR3 nucleotides are TGTGCCAGCAGCTCGACGGGCCGGCTAGCGGGACAAGAGACCCAGTACTTC.

This clonotype occurred a few times. The chain couples TRBV5-1 to TRBJ2-5, with D hard to call. This CDR3 region has 14 residues. The V gene lost 0 bases and the J gene lost 2 bases, with 8 bases spanning the gap. Per the germline V gene, CDR1 is SGHRS and CDR2 is YFSETQ. The CDR3 DNA is TGCGCCAGCAGCTTGGGGCGCTCACAAGAGACCCAGTACTTC. As protein: CASSLGRSQETQYF.

At least ten counts were recorded for this clonotype. The chain combines TRBV12-3 or TRBV12-4 with TRBJ1-5, with D unresolved. The CDR3 loop spans 14 amino acids. V was pared by 4 bases and J by 0 bases, with 7 bases between. The CDR3 loop is CASSWGRSNQPQHF. The CDR3 coding sequence is TGTGCCAGCAGTTGGGGTCGTAGCAATCAGCCCCAGCATTTT.

This clonotype occurred many times. V gene TRBV4-3 combines with J gene TRBJ1-2, with D maybe TRBD1 (5 bases). This CDR3 region has 14 residues. The germline gives CDR1 LGHNA, CDR2 YSLEER. V dropped 0 bases and J dropped 7 bases, with 12 bases sitting between them. The CDR3 sequence: CASSQDRDLPGYTF. CDR3 in DNA: TGCGCCAGCAGCCAAGACCGGGACCTTCCTGGCTACACCTTC.

In its sample, this clonotype was seen many times. The V gene is TRBV29-1, the J gene TRBJ1-5, with 7 bases that match TRBD1. Trimming took 1 base from V and 7 from J; bases not matched to a gene: 4. Germline V gene lookup returns CDR1 SQVTM and CDR2 ANQGSEA. The CDR3 length is 13 residues. The CDR3 protein is CSVEGQGGQPQHF. The DNA for the CDR3 is TGCAGCGTTGAAGGGCAGGGGGGGCAGCCCCAGCATTTT.

This clonotype showed up many times. The gene calls are TRBV7-2 and TRBJ2-3; D remains unclear. The V end was cut by 2 bases, the J end by 2 bases, with 11 bases between. This CDR3 comprises 15 residues. Per the germline V gene, CDR1 is SGHTA and CDR2 is FQGNSA. Here the CDR3 DNA reads TGTGCCAGCAGCTTATACAGCGAATACACAGATACGCAGTATTTT. Translation gives CASSLYSEYTDTQYF.

The rearrangement links TRBV4-3 to TRBJ2-1, with 10 bases identical to TRBD2. After removal of 1 base from V and 5 bases from J, the junction contained 8 bases not matched to a gene. The CDR3 sequence is 17 residues long. Per germline, CDR1 LGHNA and CDR2 YSLEER. The chain's CDR3 is CASSQVRSSGGNNEQFF. The CDR3 nucleotides read TGCGCCAGCAGCCAAGTTAGGTCTAGCGGGGGAAACAATGAGCAGTTCTTC.

This clonotype was seen at least ten times. V gene TRBV5-1 combines with J gene TRBJ2-7, with D unresolved. Germline values: CDR1 SGHRS, CDR2 YFSETQ. This CDR3 contains 13 residues. Trimming stripped 0 bases from V and 3 bases from J, with 7 bases between. This CDR3 is CASSLVGIYEQYF. The CDR3 bases are TGCGCCAGCAGCTTGGTAGGTATCTACGAGCAGTACTTC.

The rearrangement uses TRBV6-1 and TRBJ2-1; TRBD2 matches 9 bases. V dropped 4 bases and J dropped 2; count of bases not matched to a gene: 3. In germline, CDR1 is MNHNS, CDR2 SASEGT. The CDR3 runs 15 residues. The CDR3 DNA follows: TGTGCCAGCAGTGGAGGGACTAGCCCCTACAATGAGCAGTTCTTC. Its translation: CASSGGTSPYNEQFF.

The sample holds a few counts of this clonotype. V usage is TRBV10-3 and J usage is TRBJ2-7, with D perhaps TRBD1 (6 bases). Germline V gene data show CDR1 as ENHRY and CDR2 as SYGVKD. CDR3 length: 14 residues. V dropped 6 bases and J dropped 3 bases, with 15 bases sitting between them. The CDR3 DNA reads as TGTGCCATCAGCTTCGGACAGCCCAACTACGAGCAGTACTTC. Its translation: CAISFGQPNYEQYF.

The table lists this clonotype with a few counts. This sequence joins TRBV4-3 and TRBJ1-2, with TRBD1 identical over 7 bases. Germline CDR1 reads LGHNA; CDR2 reads YSLEER. CDR3 size: 17 residues. The ends lost 0 bases at V and 3 bases at J; junction bases unmatched: 10. The CDR3 reads CASSQDSGGQPDYGYTF. The CDR3 DNA reads as TGCGCCAGCAGCCAAGATTCCGGGGGACAGCCCGACTATGGCTACACCTTC.

The V gene is TRBV4-2, the J gene TRBJ2-2; D not resolved. The CDR3 totals 15 residues. Germline values: CDR1 LGHNA, CDR2 YNFKEQ. The V gene lost 0 bases and the J gene lost 1 base, with 6 bases spanning the gap. CDR3 residues: CASSQDPRNTGELFF. The CDR3 DNA reads as TGTGCCAGCAGCCAAGACCCAAGGAACACCGGGGAGCTGTTTTTT.

This clonotype has only a few counts. The genes are TRBV7-6 and TRBJ2-3; TRBD2 agrees at 11 bases. Germline-derived CDR1 and CDR2 are SGHVS and FNYEAQ. There are 15 residues in the CDR3. Unmatched junction bases numbered 7, after V lost 5 bases and J lost 6 bases. CDR3 bases: TGTGCCAGCAGCCCCAGGCTAGCGGGGGGCGATACGCAGTATTTT. Amino acids: CASSPRLAGGDTQYF.

The J gene is TRBJ2-3, the V gene TRBV29-1; 7 bases agree with TRBD1. Germline values: CDR1 SQVTM, CDR2 ANQGSEA. The CDR3 extends over 14 amino acids. Unmatched junction bases numbered 5, after V lost 4 bases and J lost 1 base. CDR3: CSVGTGIGTDTQYF. The CDR3 DNA reads as TGCAGCGTTGGGACAGGCATCGGCACAGATACGCAGTATTTT.

The rearrangement links TRBV5-5 to TRBJ1-5; D perhaps matches TRBD1 (5 bases). The CDR3 has 16 residues. The V end was cut by 1 base, the J end by 0 bases, with 11 bases between. The germline CDR1 and CDR2 sequences are SGHKS and YYEKEE (reference sequence). The CDR3 DNA reads TGTGCCAGCAGCTTGCTCCCAGGACATAGCAATCAGCCCCAGCATTTT. It translates to CASSLLPGHSNQPQHF.

Many counts were recorded for this clonotype. The chain uses TRBV10-3 and TRBJ2-7; TRBD2 might be the D (5 bases). V was clipped by 3 bases and J by 0 bases, with 12 bases between them. Germline CDR1 ENHRY, CDR2 SYGVKD. The CDR3 sequence is 15 residues long. The CDR3: CAISDSGPTSYEQYF. In nucleotides, the CDR3 is TGTGCCATCAGTGACAGCGGCCCCACCTCCTACGAGCAGTACTTC.

This clonotype was detected only a few times. J is TRBJ2-3 and V is TRBV7-2; 14 bases match TRBD2. J lost 1 base, V lost 2 bases, and 5 bases had no gene match. Germline assignment: CDR1 SGHTA and CDR2 FQGNSA. The CDR3 consists of 18 residues. The CDR3 loop reads CASSLSRTSGGRTDTQYF. CDR3 nucleotides: TGTGCCAGCAGCTTATCGCGGACTAGCGGGGGGCGCACAGATACGCAGTATTTT.

The rearrangement links TRBV7-2 to TRBJ1-5; no firm D call. Per germline, CDR1 SGHTA and CDR2 FQGNSA. The V and J ends lost 10 bases and 2 bases respectively, with 18 bases between them. This CDR3 comprises 15 residues. CDR3 in amino acids: CAMGPGLVCNQPQHF. The CDR3 bases are TGTGCCATGGGCCCTGGACTCGTCTGCAATCAGCCCCAGCATTTT. The full variable domain, its missing parts supplied by reference TRBV7-2 and TRBJ1-5, is GAGVSQSPSNKVTEKGKDVELRCDPISGHTALYWYRQSLGQGLEFLIYFQGNSAPDKSGLPSDRFSAERTGGSVSTLTIQRTQQEDSAVYLCAMGPGLVCNQPQHFGDGTRLSIL.

The chain combines TRBV5-1 with TRBJ2-3; D is possibly TRBD1 or TRBD2 (5 bases each). Germline CDR1 SGHRS, CDR2 YFSETQ. V shed 4 bases and J shed 1 base, with 22 bases lying between them. This CDR3 has 18 residues. The CDR3 nucleotides read TGCGCCAGCAGCCTCTCAACGGGGCGGCTAAAGGGCACAGATACGCAGTATTTT. This translates into CASSLSTGRLKGTDTQYF.

In this sample, this clonotype turned up many times. This chain links TRBV12-3 or TRBV12-4 with TRBJ2-2; D remains ambiguous. This CDR3 region has 15 residues. V was trimmed by 0 bases and J by 6 bases, leaving 11 bases between them. This chain's CDR3 is CASSLAYGRSGELFF. The CDR3 DNA reads as TGTGCCAGCAGTTTAGCGTATGGGCGGTCCGGGGAGCTGTTTTTT.

This clonotype was picked up many times. The rearrangement joins TRBV12-3 or TRBV12-4 to TRBJ2-1; 11 bases align to TRBD1. The J segment lost 6 bases and the V segment lost 2 bases, leaving 3 bases of the junction unmatched. This CDR3 is 15 amino acids long. Written as DNA, the CDR3 is TGTGCCAGCAGTTTACGGGACAGGGGGAGCAATGAGCAGTTCTTC. The encoded protein is CASSLRDRGSNEQFF.

This clonotype was counted ten times or more. This sequence joins TRBV29-1 and TRBJ1-2; 7 bases map to TRBD1. J was trimmed by 4 bases and V by 7 bases; bases with no gene match: 9. This CDR3 spans 13 amino acids. Per the germline V gene, CDR1 is SQVTM and CDR2 is ANQGSEA. Here the CDR3 reads CSAGDRERYGYTF. DNA of the CDR3: TGCAGCGCTGGCGACAGGGAACGCTATGGCTACACCTTC.

This clonotype was detected ten times or more. The chain joins TRBV7-2 to TRBJ1-5; D ambiguous. Germline-derived CDR1 and CDR2 are SGHTA and FQGNSA. The CDR3 contains 15 residues. V was pared by 1 base and J by 0 bases, with 7 bases between. The CDR3 region is CASSLGRSSNQPQHF. The CDR3 nucleotides are TGTGCCAGCAGCTTAGGCAGGAGTAGCAATCAGCCCCAGCATTTT.

This clonotype has just a few counts. This rearrangement joins TRBV11-1 to TRBJ2-5; D unresolved. The germline V and J ends were trimmed by 3 bases and 5 bases, with 16 bases remaining between them. The CDR3 loop spans 15 amino acids. Germline lookup yields CDR1 SGHAT and CDR2 FQDESV (reference sequence). The DNA of the CDR3 is TGTGCCAGCAGCTTCTCCCTCCAGATGGGGGAGACCCAGTACTTC. Residues: CASSFSLQMGETQYF.

This clonotype was found many times. The chain's CDR3 is CSVEGGASATDTQYF. The DNA of the CDR3 is TGCAGCGTTGAAGGGGGGGCGTCGGCCACAGATACGCAGTATTTT. The V and J genes are TRBV29-1 and TRBJ2-3, with D possibly called TRBD1 or TRBD2 (6 bases each). The V end was cut by 1 base, the J end by 2 bases, with 13 bases between. The CDR3 sequence is 15 residues long. Germline assignment: CDR1 SQVTM and CDR2 ANQGSEA.

The chain links TRBV5-8 to TRBJ1-4; D not resolved. The germline V gene has CDR1 SGHTS and CDR2 YDEGEE. V was pared by 4 bases and J by 3 bases, with 10 bases between. CDR3 size: 14 residues. The CDR3 DNA is TGTGCCAGCAGCACCTACAGCTCTAATGAAAAACTGTTTTTT. This codes for CASSTYSSNEKLFF.

This clonotype appeared a few times. The chain couples TRBV20-1 to TRBJ2-7; 8 nucleotides line up with TRBD1. V trimming: 0 bases; J trimming: 2 bases; junction bases outside the gene matches: 3. This CDR3 spans 14 amino acids. Germline V gene data show CDR1 as DFQATT and CDR2 as SNEGSKA (reference sequence). CDR3 protein: CSARDDRGPYEQYF. Written as DNA, the CDR3 is TGCAGTGCTAGAGACGACAGGGGACCCTACGAGCAGTACTTC.